The present entry profiles one TCR beta chain with its context. The data derive from a study of T cells in Graves' hyperthyroidism and ophthalmopathy. Patients aged 18 to 65 had newly diagnosed hyperthyroidism of under 2 months' duration. Trimming shortened V by 2 bases and J by 4 bases, and 11 bases separated the two germline ends. The CDR3 covers 13 residues. Germline assignment: CDR1 GTSNPN and CDR2 SVGIG (reference sequence). RNA transcripts gave rise to amplified TCR beta CDR3 regions. The primer set for the first-round RT-PCR of the TCR CDR3 was HTBI. TCRdb used MiXCR to reprocess the multiplex PCR reads, holding one entry per CDR3 protein. The sample holds about 400,000 distinct CDR3 sequences, just under 25% seen once.

V and J are TRBV30 and TRBJ1-1; D is ambiguous. This TCR came from a man aged 50 or older with Graves' hyperthyroidism. Sample: blood. CDR3 loop: CAWSLSRSTEAFF. In DNA form, the CDR3 reads TGTGCCTGGAGTCTATCGAGAAGCACTGAAGCTTTCTTT.